Listed here are 10 T cell receptor beta chains from one sample, sequenced in a study of blood T cells in healthy people across ages. Together with a sample-barcoded 5' primer, a J-beta primer mix was included in a second PCR lasting about 6 to 11 cycles. TCRdb re-called the 5' RACE reads through MiXCR, storing one row per CDR3 protein. This table holds about 730,000 distinct CDR3 sequences, 40% to 45% found once. The specimen sequenced was blood. All receptors derive from a woman aged 55-70 years in good health.

A few counts support this clonotype. V is TRBV28 and J is TRBJ2-5, with D tentatively TRBD1 (5 bases). This CDR3 comprises 14 residues. V shed 5 bases and J shed 4 bases, with 14 bases lying between them. Germline CDR1 and CDR2: MDHEN and SYDVKM. CDR3: CASSPRGRGETQYF. The DNA for the CDR3 is TGTGCCAGCAGTCCCCGAGGAAGGGGAGAGACCCAGTACTTC.

This rearrangement joins TRBV25-1 to TRBJ2-1, with D unclear. This CDR3 spans 13 amino acids. V was trimmed by 2 bases and J by 8 bases, leaving 10 bases between them. Germline CDR1 MGHDK, CDR2 SYGVNS. This CDR3 reads CASSEPGYDEQFF. In nucleotides, the CDR3 is TGTGCCAGCAGTGAACCGGGTTACGATGAGCAGTTCTTC.

The rearrangement joins TRBV28 to TRBJ2-7; no firm D call. Germline CDR1 is MDHEN and CDR2 is SYDVKM. The CDR3 extends over 11 amino acids. V was pared by 11 bases and J by 1 base, with 9 bases between. The CDR3: CAHGDSYEQYF. The DNA for the CDR3 is TGTGCCCATGGGGATTCCTACGAGCAGTACTTC.

V usage is TRBV20-1 and J usage is TRBJ2-5, with D unresolved. Germline V gene lookup returns CDR1 DFQATT and CDR2 SNEGSKA (reference sequence). The CDR3 covers 15 residues. Trimming left V 3 bases short and J 2 bases short, with 16 bases between. Here the CDR3 DNA reads TGCAGTGCTAGTACTAACTTCCCCCGGCAAGAGACCCAGTACTTC. Its translation is CSASTNFPRQETQYF.

This sequence joins TRBV28 and TRBJ2-1; TRBD2 aligns across 7 bases. Trimming cost V 1 base and J 7 bases; bases outside gene matches: 10. The CDR3 sequence is 16 residues long. In germline, CDR1 is MDHEN, CDR2 SYDVKM. The CDR3 here is CASSLLGGSTLNEQFF. The CDR3 coding sequence is TGTGCCAGCAGTTTATTGGGCGGGAGTACGCTAAATGAGCAGTTCTTC.

The chain couples TRBV20-1 to TRBJ2-3, with TRBD2 as a possible D gene (5 bases). The CDR3 is made up of 13 amino acids. The V end was cut by 3 bases, the J end by 6 bases, with 13 bases between. Germline loops: CDR1 DFQATT, CDR2 SNEGSKA (reference sequence). CDR3 region: CSASLPGTDTQYF. DNA for the CDR3: TGCAGTGCTAGCTTGCCGGGAACCGATACGCAGTATTTT.

This clonotype has just a few counts. This rearrangement joins TRBV20-1 to TRBJ2-3; D is perhaps TRBD1 (6 bases). This CDR3 region has 15 residues. Trimming shortened V by 3 bases and J by 5 bases, and 18 bases separated the two germline ends. Germline values: CDR1 DFQATT, CDR2 SNEGSKA (reference sequence). The CDR3 sequence: CSARGVAPRGDTQYF. The CDR3 nucleotides are TGCAGTGCTAGGGGTGTAGCACCCAGGGGAGATACGCAGTATTTT.

The rearrangement uses TRBV18 and TRBJ2-5; D perhaps matches TRBD1 (6 bases). V lost 6 bases to trimming and J lost 6 bases, with 14 bases between them. This CDR3 contains 13 residues. Germline values: CDR1 KGHSH, CDR2 LQKENI. CDR3 bases: TGTGCCAGCTCTGCACAGGGTTCGAAGACCCAGTACTTC. Protein sequence: CASSAQGSKTQYF. The full variable domain, in which reference TRBV18 and TRBJ2-5 provide the parts outside the CDR3, is NAGVMQNPRHLVRRRGQEARLRCSPMKGHSHVYWYRQLPEEGLKFMVYLQKENIIDESGMPKERFSAEFPKEGPSILRIQQVVRGDSAAYFCASSAQGSKTQYFGPGTRLLVL.

The chain couples TRBV20-1 to TRBJ2-3; tentative D call: TRBD1 (5 bases). V was pared by 5 bases and J by 0 bases, with 21 bases between. The CDR3 is 17 amino acids. Germline lookup yields CDR1 DFQATT and CDR2 SNEGSKA (reference sequence). The CDR3 spells CSAPDIWGSSSTDTQYF. Written as DNA, the CDR3 is TGCAGTGCTCCGGACATCTGGGGCTCCTCTAGCACAGATACGCAGTATTTT.

Only a few counts were recorded for this clonotype. The rearrangement uses TRBV24-1 and TRBJ2-3; 10 positions agree with TRBD2. V lost 4 bases and J lost 4; bases outside the gene matches: 4. The CDR3 loop spans 15 amino acids. Germline loops: CDR1 KGHDR, CDR2 SFDVKD. The CDR3 sequence is CATSDSGLAADTQYF. In DNA form, the CDR3 reads TGTGCCACCAGTGACTCAGGACTAGCGGCAGATACGCAGTATTTT.